The clone carrying this T cell receptor (beta chain) is classed as medium-sized by frequency. This sample stems from a study of T cell clusters in autoimmune cytopenias. One tube held mixed TRB-A and TRB-B primer pools for touch-down PCR. No DNA is given; TCRdb re-called the multiplex PCR reads and lists each CDR3 protein once. Its listing shows around 5,700 distinct CDR3 sequences. Approximately 40,000 genome equivalents of blood DNA were amplified for TRB. Sequencing input: peripheral blood. This TCR was sampled from a human donor with an autoimmune cytopenia or autoimmune hepatitis (not recorded which).

The CDR3 sequence is CASSEWTAATNEKLFF. The chain employs TRBV6-1 and TRBJ1-4. The CDR3 length is 16 residues. Germline CDR1 is MNHNS and CDR2 is SASEGT.